Below, 17 T cell receptor beta chains from the same sample are listed, as sequenced in a study of Graves' ophthalmopathy and Graves' hyperthyroidism. Scientists amplified the TCR beta CDR3 regions from RNA transcripts. The workflow started with a first-round RT-PCR run with HTBI primers and then moved on to a second-round multiplex PCR. One entry per CDR3 protein, called by TCRdb with MiXCR from the multiplex PCR reads. The table shows 600,000 to 700,000 distinct CDR3 sequences, with about two fifths occurring only once. Specimen: peripheral blood. The receptors shown here come from an adult man with Graves' ophthalmopathy.

The J gene is TRBJ1-5, the V gene TRBV4-1, with D hard to call. The CDR3 is 13 amino acids. V lost 1 base to trimming and J lost 8 bases, with 9 bases between them. Germline V CDR1 and CDR2: MGHRA, YSYEKL. The CDR3 reads CASSQVPQEPQHF. The CDR3 DNA reads TGCGCCAGCAGCCAAGTCCCTCAGGAGCCCCAGCATTTT.

This clonotype was detected ten times or more. The chain couples TRBV10-3 to TRBJ2-5, with 8 bases lining up with TRBD1. After removal of 6 bases from V and 4 bases from J, the junction contained 10 bases not matched to a gene. The CDR3 is 15 amino acids. Germline CDR1 ENHRY, CDR2 SYGVKD. This CDR3 reads CAISGQGSSSETQYF. The CDR3 nucleotides read TGTGCCATCAGCGGACAGGGCTCATCCTCAGAGACCCAGTACTTC.

The sample holds a few counts of this clonotype. J is TRBJ1-3 and V is TRBV19; no clear D gene. With 3 bases removed from V and 4 bases from J, the gap between germline ends came to 10 bases. In germline, CDR1 is LNHDA, CDR2 SQIVND (reference sequence). The CDR3 consists of 14 residues. CDR3 nucleotides: TGTGCCAGTAGTATCGGGCGTCGGGGAAACACCATATATTTT. Protein product: CASSIGRRGNTIYF.

This clonotype was counted only a few times. J is TRBJ2-2 and V is TRBV5-1, with 9 bases aligning to TRBD2. Germline-derived CDR1 and CDR2 are SGHRS and YFSETQ. The CDR3 is 16 residues long. With V trimmed by 2 bases and J by 2 bases, 4 bases remained unmatched. The CDR3 bases are TGCGCCAGCAGCTTTCCTAGCGGGATTAACACCGGGGAGCTGTTTTTT. Translated: CASSFPSGINTGELFF. Complete variable domain (other parts from reference TRBV5-1 and TRBJ2-2): KAGVTQTPRYLIKTRGQQVTLSCSPISGHRSVSWYQQTPGQGLQFLFEYFSETQRNKGNFPGRFSGRQFSNSRSEMNVSTLELGDSALYLCASSFPSGINTGELFFGEGSRLTVL.

There are a few counts of this clonotype. The chain uses TRBV5-5 and TRBJ1-6, with D perhaps matching TRBD1 (5 bases). The V end was cut by 2 bases, the J end by 0 bases, with 12 bases between. The CDR3 is 17 residues long. Germline CDR1 reads SGHKS; CDR2 reads YYEKEE (reference sequence). The CDR3 DNA reads as TGTGCCAGCAGCTTCGGGGGTGCAGGCTCCTATAATTCACCCCTCCACTTT. It is translated as CASSFGGAGSYNSPLHF.

V gene TRBV5-4 combines with J gene TRBJ2-7, with a weak D call TRBD1 (6 bases). Germline-derived CDR1 and CDR2 are SGHNT and YYREEE (reference sequence). Trimming shortened V by 2 bases and J by 2 bases, and 11 bases separated the two germline ends. The CDR3 has 14 amino acids. The CDR3 nucleotides are TGTGCCAGCAGCTTAACCAGGGGTCCCTACGAGCAGTACTTC. It specifies CASSLTRGPYEQYF.

This clonotype was detected ten times or more. The chain employs TRBV19 and TRBJ1-5, with a weak D call TRBD1 (5 bases). CDR1 and CDR2 (germline): LNHDA, SQIVND (reference sequence). Trimming took off 3 bases at V and 2 bases at J, with 14 bases between the two ends. The CDR3 loop spans 16 amino acids. The CDR3 DNA reads TGTGCCAGTAGTATGGTATCGGGACGGCGCAATCAGCCCCAGCATTTT. Translation: CASSMVSGRRNQPQHF.

V is TRBV24-1 and J is TRBJ1-2; 9 nucleotides agree with TRBD1. The V gene end was trimmed by 9 bases and the J gene end by 3 bases; junction bases not matched to a gene: 13. The CDR3 runs 16 residues. Germline V gene lookup returns CDR1 KGHDR and CDR2 SFDVKD. DNA for the CDR3: TGTGCCACCTCCCCCAAAGGACAGGGGCGCGACTATGGCTACACCTTC. Its translation: CATSPKGQGRDYGYTF.

This clonotype was observed many times. This rearrangement joins TRBV12-3 or TRBV12-4 to TRBJ1-2, with TRBD1 identical over 7 bases. The V segment lost 3 bases and the J segment 2 bases; nucleotides outside the gene matches: 3. CDR3 size: 14 residues. The CDR3 DNA follows: TGTGCCAGCAGTTTGAGGGGACAGAACTATGGCTACACCTTC. Protein product: CASSLRGQNYGYTF.

This chain connects TRBV29-1 to TRBJ1-1; TRBD1 might be the D (5 bases). This CDR3 has 13 amino acids. The V gene's germline CDR1 is SQVTM and CDR2 ANQGSEA. Trimming removed 1 base from V and 7 bases from J, with 13 bases in between. CDR3 loop: CSVEADSIGEAFF. DNA for the CDR3: TGCAGCGTTGAAGCTGACAGTATTGGTGAAGCTTTCTTT.

The chain has TRBV30 and TRBJ2-7, with D uncertain. The CDR3 has 11 residues. Germline V gene sequence: CDR1 GTSNPN, CDR2 SVGIG (reference sequence). The V gene lost 3 bases and the J gene lost 4 bases, with 7 bases spanning the gap. CDR3 region: CAWSALYEQYF. The CDR3 DNA reads as TGTGCCTGGAGCGCCCTTTACGAGCAGTACTTC.

This clonotype has more than one count but fewer than ten. The chain recombines TRBV2 with TRBJ2-7; perhaps D is TRBD1 or TRBD2 (6 bases each). V gave up 2 bases and J gave up 7 bases, with 12 bases separating them. From germline, CDR1 is SNHLY and CDR2 FYNNEI. The CDR3 loop spans 13 amino acids. The CDR3, as DNA: TGTGCCAGCAGTGAAAGGGGGGTGGGGGAGCAGTACTTC. Encoded protein: CASSERGVGEQYF.

The table lists this clonotype with many counts. The chain is built from TRBV12-3 or TRBV12-4 and TRBJ1-1; D gene unclear. V dropped 6 bases and J dropped 2 bases, with 19 bases sitting between them. CDR3 size: 16 residues. CDR3: CASRLGGRAGNTEAFF. The CDR3 coding sequence is TGTGCCAGCAGGCTTGGAGGGCGCGCGGGTAACACTGAAGCTTTCTTT.

The sample holds many counts of this clonotype. The rearrangement links TRBV29-1 to TRBJ2-5, with 7 bases identical to TRBD1. Trimming cost V 5 bases and J 4 bases; bases outside gene matches: 10. Germline CDR1 is SQVTM and CDR2 is ANQGSEA. CDR3 length: 14 amino acids. In nucleotides, the CDR3 is TGCAGCGTTCCCGACAGGGAATTAGGAGAGACCCAGTACTTC. It encodes CSVPDRELGETQYF.

This clonotype was counted many times. The chain couples TRBV5-1 to TRBJ1-1, with TRBD1 matching over 8 bases. Per germline, CDR1 SGHRS and CDR2 YFSETQ. The CDR3 is 15 amino acids. V was pared by 4 bases and J by 1 base, with 6 bases of the junction left unmatched. CDR3 protein: CASSPRTGPNTEAFF. CDR3 nucleotide sequence: TGCGCCAGCAGCCCCCGGACAGGGCCGAACACTGAAGCTTTCTTT.

The table lists this clonotype with a few counts. The CDR3 DNA sequence: TGTGCCAGCAGCCAATGGGGGGGAGAAAAAGAGACCCAGTACTTC. As protein: CASSQWGGEKETQYF. The V and J genes are TRBV14 and TRBJ2-5, with 7 bases aligning to TRBD2. This CDR3 contains 15 residues. Germline CDR1 SGHDN, CDR2 FVKESK. The J segment lost 3 bases and the V segment lost 2 bases, leaving 6 bases of the junction unmatched.

This clonotype was counted between two and nine times. The junction shows a germline mismatch at one end, possibly a read error. V gene TRBV10-3 combines with J gene TRBJ2-7; the D is unclear. Germline V lookup: CDR1 ENHRY, CDR2 SYGVKD. The CDR3 is 13 residues long. The CDR3 reads CASSFGSTSEQYF. In DNA form, the CDR3 reads TGTGCCAGCAGTTTCGGCTCAACCAGCGAGCAGTACTTC.